The source of this TCR beta chain is a study of long-term antiretroviral therapy in people with HIV. Donors needed at least one pre-ART PBMC sample plus at least two post-ART samples. The ends lost 5 bases at V and 1 base at J; junction bases unmatched: 13. The length of the CDR3 is 17 residues. The V gene's germline CDR1 is SGHVS and CDR2 FQNEAQ. immunoSEQ v3.0 was run at survey level. Samples were sequenced targeting roughly 40,000-50,000 T-cell genomes each. This table comes from immunoSEQ multiplex PCR, and its TCRdb copy is limited to in-frame clones, with some not included. Among over 10,000 clones listed, 60% to 85% were seen once.

This chain joins TRBV7-8 and TRBJ1-1, with 7 positions matching TRBD1. This clonotype was sampled from a middle-aged woman with HIV. The sample was unsorted PBMCs, taken 0.8 years before starting antiretroviral therapy. This CDR3 is CASSRVSQGVANTEAFF. The CDR3 region has the DNA TGTGCCAGCAGCCGCGTATCCCAGGGGGTGGCGAACACTGAAGCTTTCTTT.